What follows are 32 T cell receptor beta chains derived from one specimen sequenced in a study of T-cell reconstitution after alpha-beta-depleted transplantation in children. For TCRbeta, the library was prepared with unique molecular identifiers. TCRdb itself ran the PCR reads through MiXCR, one entry per CDR3 protein. Seen here are about 210,000 distinct CDR3 sequences, 17% observed once, and the top ten hold approximately 40%. Sequences were derived from PBMCs, mostly from graft donor cells, sampled 360 days after TCRalphabeta/CD19-depleted stem cell transplant. These receptors were collected from a male patient between 2 and 10 years old who had a stem cell transplant for acute lymphoblastic leukemia, so the T cells may come from the graft donor.

The chain uses TRBV5-5 and TRBJ2-2; 9 nucleotides match TRBD1. Germline CDR1 SGHKS, CDR2 YYEKEE (reference sequence). The CDR3 loop spans 17 amino acids. V lost 4 bases to trimming and J lost 6 bases; unmatched junction nucleotides: 13. In DNA form, the CDR3 reads TGTGCCAGCAGCCGACAGGGGGACCCCTTGAGGCCCGGGGAGCTGTTTTTT. It is translated as CASSRQGDPLRPGELFF.

This clonotype was seen only a few times. This sequence joins TRBV7-9 and TRBJ2-7; D uncertain. The CDR3 runs 14 residues. CDR1 is SEHNR and CDR2 is FQNEAQ in the germline V gene (reference sequence). Trimming removed 0 bases from V and 3 bases from J, with 9 bases in between. In DNA form, the CDR3 reads TGTGCCAGCAGCTTAGCGTCCCCAGGCTACGAGCAGTACTTC. It yields the protein CASSLASPGYEQYF.

The chain carries TRBV15 and TRBJ2-1, with TRBD2 matching 11 bases. CDR3 length: 19 residues. The V segment lost 2 bases and the J segment 2 bases; nucleotides outside the gene matches: 11. Germline-derived CDR1 and CDR2 are LNHNV and YYDKDF (reference sequence). This CDR3 is CATSRHPTSGGDPYNEQFF. CDR3 coding DNA: TGTGCCACCAGCAGACATCCTACTAGCGGGGGAGACCCCTACAATGAGCAGTTCTTC.

This clonotype was counted a few times. The rearrangement joins TRBV11-2 to TRBJ2-3, with 11 nucleotides matching TRBD2. Trimming took 5 bases from V and 2 from J; bases not matched to a gene: 3. This CDR3 has 15 residues. CDR1 is SGHAT and CDR2 is FQNNGV in the germline V gene. CDR3 sequence: CASSQTSGDTDTQYF. In nucleotides, the CDR3 is TGTGCCAGCAGCCAGACTAGCGGGGACACAGATACGCAGTATTTT.

The rearrangement links TRBV2 to TRBJ2-1, with TRBD2 matching 13 bases. The CDR3 is made up of 16 amino acids. Germline V gene lookup returns CDR1 SNHLY and CDR2 FYNNEI. With 6 bases clipped from V and 6 bases from J, the junction kept 8 bases outside the gene matches. CDR3 sequence: CASRSGTSGISNEQFF. CDR3 nucleotides: TGTGCCAGCAGGTCCGGGACTAGCGGGATATCCAATGAGCAGTTCTTC.

DNA for the CDR3: TGTGCCAGCAGGGAGACGCCGGACAGCCAAACGAACACCGGGGAGCTGTTTTTT. Amino acids: CASRETPDSQTNTGELFF. The chain carries TRBV2 and TRBJ2-2, with D maybe TRBD1 (6 bases). Germline-derived CDR1 and CDR2 are SNHLY and FYNNEI. Trimming cost V 6 bases and J 0 bases, with 20 bases left between them. This CDR3 region has 18 residues.

This chain links TRBV20-1 with TRBJ2-5; D is unresolved. Germline values: CDR1 DFQATT, CDR2 SNEGSKA (reference sequence). CDR3 length equals 13 residues. Trimming cost V 3 bases and J 7 bases, with 15 bases left between them. CDR3 DNA: TGCAGTGCTAGTGTCGCGGCCGTGGCGACCCAGTACTTC. Protein sequence: CSASVAAVATQYF.

V is TRBV7-9 and J is TRBJ2-7; D remains ambiguous. The CDR3 extends over 12 amino acids. Germline CDR1 is SEHNR and CDR2 is FQNEAQ (reference sequence). Trimming pared 5 bases from V and 5 bases from J, leaving 10 bases between. The CDR3 reads CASSLVYNEQYF. The CDR3 coding sequence is TGTGCCAGCAGCCTCGTTTATAACGAGCAGTACTTC.

There are a few counts of this clonotype. This chain uses TRBV5-1 with TRBJ2-3; 7 bases align to TRBD1. CDR3 length: 16 residues. V was clipped by 1 base and J by 6 bases; unmatched bases: 11. Germline CDR1 is SGHRS and CDR2 is YFSETQ. The CDR3 reads CASSLKKGQSGDTQYF. The CDR3 DNA reads as TGCGCCAGCAGCTTGAAGAAGGGACAGTCTGGGGATACGCAGTATTTT.

The chain couples TRBV7-2 to TRBJ2-1; 7 bases are shared with TRBD2. Germline V lookup: CDR1 SGHTA, CDR2 FQGNSA. The CDR3 totals 15 residues. J gave up 1 base and V 5 bases, and 5 bases lay outside the gene matches. CDR3 protein: CASSVLADSYNEQFF. The CDR3 bases are TGTGCCAGCAGCGTTCTAGCGGATTCCTACAATGAGCAGTTCTTC. Filled out from reference TRBV7-2 and TRBJ2-1, the complete variable domain reads GAGVSQSPSNKVTEKGKDVELRCDPISGHTALYWYRQSLGQGLEFLIYFQGNSAPDKSGLPSDRFSAERTGGSVSTLTIQRTQQEDSAVYLCASSVLADSYNEQFFGPGTRLTVL.

This clonotype was detected only a few times. The J gene is TRBJ2-3, the V gene TRBV7-9; the match to TRBD2 covers 11 bases. V trimming: 0 bases; J trimming: 5 bases; junction bases outside the gene matches: 4. The CDR3 covers 16 residues. Germline V gives CDR1 SEHNR, CDR2 FQNEAQ (reference sequence). CDR3 sequence: CASSLALAGGRDTQYF. The CDR3 DNA is TGTGCCAGCAGCTTAGCTTTAGCGGGGGGGCGAGATACGCAGTATTTT.

This clonotype came up many times. The chain has TRBV12-3 or TRBV12-4 and TRBJ1-5; D is uncertain. This CDR3 region has 13 residues. V was trimmed by 1 base and J by 6 bases, leaving 7 bases between them. The CDR3 reads CASSLEGLQPQHF. The CDR3, as DNA: TGTGCCAGCAGTTTAGAGGGCCTTCAGCCCCAGCATTTT.

This clonotype occurred a few times. V gene TRBV10-2 combines with J gene TRBJ2-3, with TRBD2 matching 10 bases. V was clipped by 8 bases and J by 4 bases; unmatched bases: 6. The CDR3 loop spans 14 amino acids. Germline V gene sequence: CDR1 WSHSY, CDR2 SAAADI. The CDR3 region is CASGAGGEPDTQYF. DNA of the CDR3: TGCGCCAGCGGAGCGGGGGGGGAACCAGATACGCAGTATTTT.

This clonotype has just a few counts. The genes are TRBV6-2 or TRBV6-3 and TRBJ1-2; D is possibly TRBD1 (5 bases). This CDR3 comprises 12 residues. Trimming cost V 6 bases and J 6 bases, with 11 bases left between them. From germline, CDR1 is MNHEY and CDR2 SVGEGT. The CDR3 bases are TGTGCCAGCAGACTAGCAGGGAATGGCTACACCTTC. This gives the protein CASRLAGNGYTF.

V gene TRBV20-1 combines with J gene TRBJ2-5; 11 bases are shared with TRBD2. This CDR3 contains 16 residues. Germline values: CDR1 DFQATT, CDR2 SNEGSKA (reference sequence). V gave up 3 bases and J gave up 4 bases; unmatched junction bases: 10. CDR3 sequence: CSARPLSGGAGETQYF. The CDR3 DNA sequence: TGCAGTGCTAGGCCCCTTAGCGGGGGGGCCGGAGAGACCCAGTACTTC.

There are a few counts of this clonotype. The V and J genes are TRBV27 and TRBJ1-1; possibly TRBD1 for D (5 bases). The CDR3 extends over 15 amino acids. The V end was cut by 7 bases, the J end by 5 bases, with 20 bases between. CDR1 is MNHEY and CDR2 is SMNVEV in the germline V gene (reference sequence). The CDR3: CASKGHPNGWTEAFF. DNA of the CDR3: TGTGCCAGCAAGGGGCACCCGAATGGGTGGACTGAAGCTTTCTTT.

This rearrangement joins TRBV4-1 to TRBJ2-7; no clear D gene. CDR3 length equals 14 residues. V was cut by 0 bases and J by 3 bases, with 9 bases left in between. Germline loops: CDR1 MGHRA, CDR2 YSYEKL. CDR3 nucleotides: TGCGCCAGCAGCCAAGACCCCTCAAACTACGAGCAGTACTTC. It translates to CASSQDPSNYEQYF.

This clonotype was counted a few times. The chain joins TRBV7-9 to TRBJ2-3, with D unresolved. CDR1 SEHNR and CDR2 FQNEAQ come from the germline V gene (reference sequence). Deletions cut 8 bases from V and 0 bases from J, with 18 bases between. This CDR3 has 16 residues. This chain's CDR3 is CASLLGAGSSTDTQYF. CDR3 bases: TGTGCCAGCCTCCTAGGAGCTGGATCTAGCACAGATACGCAGTATTTT.

Only a few counts were recorded for this clonotype. V usage is TRBV4-3 and J usage is TRBJ2-5, with D uncertain. This CDR3 contains 15 residues. CDR1 is LGHNA, CDR2 YSLEER, per germline. V lost 0 bases, J lost 3 bases, and 11 bases lay in between. CDR3 region: CASSQELTWEETQYF. CDR3 in DNA: TGCGCCAGCAGCCAAGAGCTTACGTGGGAAGAGACCCAGTACTTC.

The CDR3 DNA reads as TGCGCCAGCAGCTTGGCCAAGGGCTACGAGCAGTACTTC. This encodes CASSLAKGYEQYF. V gene TRBV5-1 combines with J gene TRBJ2-7; D is unclear. The germline V and J ends were trimmed by 0 bases and 3 bases, with 7 bases remaining between them. The CDR3 is 13 amino acids. Germline CDR1 SGHRS, CDR2 YFSETQ. The full variable domain, with the rest looked up from reference TRBV5-1 and TRBJ2-7, is KAGVTQTPRYLIKTRGQQVTLSCSPISGHRSVSWYQQTPGQGLQFLFEYFSETQRNKGNFPGRFSGRQFSNSRSEMNVSTLELGDSALYLCASSLAKGYEQYFGPGTRLTVT.

This chain joins TRBV5-5 and TRBJ1-6; possibly TRBD1 for D (5 bases). CDR3 length equals 17 residues. Germline-derived CDR1 and CDR2 are SGHKS and YYEKEE (reference sequence). V lost 0 bases, J lost 4 bases, and 14 bases lay in between. The CDR3 is CASSLVGGGGYNSPLHF. The CDR3 DNA reads TGTGCCAGCAGCTTGGTCGGGGGTGGAGGATATAATTCACCCCTCCACTTT.

This clonotype was recorded at least ten times. The chain is built from TRBV4-3 and TRBJ2-3; 12 bases line up with TRBD2. The CDR3 sequence is 17 residues long. V was clipped by 1 base and J by 4 bases; unmatched bases: 6. The germline gives CDR1 LGHNA, CDR2 YSLEER. The CDR3 DNA reads as TGCGCCAGCAGCCAAGTCCTTCGACTAGCGGGGGCAGATACGCAGTATTTT. It is translated as CASSQVLRLAGADTQYF.

This clonotype was observed a handful of times. The chain is built from TRBV4-2 and TRBJ2-7; 10 bases line up with TRBD2. CDR1 and CDR2 from the germline V gene are LGHNA and YNFKEQ. With 0 bases clipped from V and 6 bases from J, the junction kept 20 bases outside the gene matches. The CDR3 is 20 amino acids. In DNA, the CDR3 is TGTGCCAGCAGCCAAGATCTAGTAAGCGGAGCGGGGGGGCTTAGAAGCGAGCAGTACTTC. This translates into CASSQDLVSGAGGLRSEQYF.

This clonotype showed up just a few times. J is TRBJ2-6 and V is TRBV10-3; TRBD1 matches at 9 bases. CDR1 ENHRY and CDR2 SYGVKD come from the germline V gene. The CDR3 length is 21 residues. Germline trimming cut 0 bases from V and 0 bases from J; bases unmatched to any gene: 12. CDR3 in DNA: TGTGCCATCAGTGAGTCCCCCGGGACAGGGCGTGGGAACTCTGGGGCCAACGTCCTGACTTTC. This sequence encodes CAISESPGTGRGNSGANVLTF.

The chain is built from TRBV9 and TRBJ1-3, with a weak D call TRBD1 (6 bases). Trimming removed 3 bases from V and 0 bases from J, with 10 bases in between. This CDR3 has 15 amino acids. Germline CDR1 reads SGDLS; CDR2 reads YYNGEE. The CDR3 is CASSETGNSGNTIYF. In nucleotides, the CDR3 is TGTGCCAGCAGCGAAACAGGGAACTCTGGAAACACCATATATTTT.

This chain uses TRBV2 with TRBJ2-3, with 9 bases that match TRBD1. The V gene end was trimmed by 5 bases and the J gene end by 2 bases; junction bases not matched to a gene: 5. CDR3 length equals 15 residues. Germline CDR1 is SNHLY and CDR2 is FYNNEI. In nucleotides, the CDR3 is TGTGCCAGCAGTCAAGACAGGGGGTACACAGATACGCAGTATTTT. This codes for CASSQDRGYTDTQYF.

This clonotype was seen only a few times. V usage is TRBV7-2 and J usage is TRBJ2-7; TRBD1 matches at 8 bases. The CDR3 has 16 residues. The V segment lost 1 base and the J segment 0 bases; nucleotides outside the gene matches: 5. Germline CDR1 SGHTA, CDR2 FQGNSA. CDR3 residues: CASSLVGTGNSYEQYF. CDR3 sequence (DNA): TGTGCCAGCAGCTTAGTAGGGACAGGTAACTCCTACGAGCAGTACTTC.

The CDR3: CASSLLGGDYGYTF. The CDR3 nucleotides read TGTGCCAGCAGCTTGCTGGGGGGAGACTATGGCTACACCTTC. The rearrangement links TRBV5-6 to TRBJ1-2, with D maybe TRBD1 (5 bases). Germline values: CDR1 SGHDT, CDR2 YYEEEE. The CDR3 loop spans 14 amino acids. With 1 base removed from V and 3 bases from J, the gap between germline ends came to 10 bases.

The genes are TRBV28 and TRBJ2-1; D not certain. Trimming pared 7 bases from V and 1 base from J, leaving 5 bases between. CDR1 and CDR2 (germline): MDHEN, SYDVKM. The CDR3 spans 12 residues. CDR3 sequence (DNA): TGTGCCAGCATCGGGTCCTACAATGAGCAGTTCTTC. Encoded protein: CASIGSYNEQFF.

The J gene is TRBJ2-2, the V gene TRBV27, with 7 bases matching TRBD2. The germline CDR1 and CDR2 sequences are MNHEY and SMNVEV (reference sequence). V was clipped by 10 bases and J by 1 base; unmatched bases: 9. The CDR3 length is 15 residues. CDR3 nucleotides: TGTGCCACCCGAAGCGGGGCCCTGAACACCGGGGAGCTGTTTTTT. This gives the protein CATRSGALNTGELFF.

In this sample, this clonotype turned up once. The chain employs TRBV27 and TRBJ1-4; TRBD1 matches at 9 bases. Germline CDR1 and CDR2: MNHEY and SMNVEV (reference sequence). Unmatched junction bases numbered 7, after V lost 4 bases and J lost 7 bases. This CDR3 has 15 amino acids. This CDR3 is CASSSSGTGSEKLFF. For the CDR3, the DNA is TGTGCCAGCAGTTCCTCCGGGACAGGGAGTGAAAAACTGTTTTTT.

The rearrangement uses TRBV5-4 and TRBJ2-1; 7 bases align to TRBD2. This CDR3 comprises 13 residues. From germline, CDR1 is SGHNT and CDR2 YYREEE (reference sequence). Losses at the gene ends were 4 bases for V and 9 bases for J; bases not matched to a gene: 7. Written as DNA, the CDR3 is TGTGCCAGCAGCATGTGGGAGGGGACTGAGCAGTTCTTC. It translates to CASSMWEGTEQFF.